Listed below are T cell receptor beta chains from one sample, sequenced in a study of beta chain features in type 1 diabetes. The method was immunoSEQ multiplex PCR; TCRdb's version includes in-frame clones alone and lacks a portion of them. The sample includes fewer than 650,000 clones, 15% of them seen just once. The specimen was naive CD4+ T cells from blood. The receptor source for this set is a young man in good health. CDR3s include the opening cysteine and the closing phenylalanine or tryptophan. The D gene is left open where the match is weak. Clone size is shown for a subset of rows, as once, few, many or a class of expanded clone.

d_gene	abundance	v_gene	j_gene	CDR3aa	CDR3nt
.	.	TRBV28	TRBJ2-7	CASSLKFEPTPYEQYF	TGTGCCAGCAGTTTAAAGTTCGAGCCGACTCCCTACGAGCAGTACTTC
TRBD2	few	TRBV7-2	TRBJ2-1	CASSYQRGGPFF	TGTGCCAGCAGCTATCAGCGGGGGGGCCCGTTCTTC
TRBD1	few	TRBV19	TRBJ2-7	CASSTRTGGYYEQYF	TGTGCCAGTAGTACTCGGACAGGGGGATACTACGAGCAGTACTTC
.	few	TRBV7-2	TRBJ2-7	CASSLNPRGQYF	TGTGCCAGCAGCTTAAATCCGCGAGGGCAGTACTTC
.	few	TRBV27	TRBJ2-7	CASSLGQIHTYEQYF	TGTGCCAGCAGTTTAGGTCAAATCCACACCTACGAGCAGTACTTC
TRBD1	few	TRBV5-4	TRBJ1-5	CASSSQGAGNQPQHF	TGTGCCAGCAGCTCCCAGGGGGCAGGCAATCAGCCCCAGCATTTT
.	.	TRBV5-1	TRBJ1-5	CASSATGAQPQHF	TGCGCCAGCAGCGCCACGGGGGCTCAGCCCCAGCATTTT
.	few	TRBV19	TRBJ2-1	CASKPTGALYNEQFF	TGTGCCAGTAAACCGACGGGGGCCCTCTACAATGAGCAGTTCTTC
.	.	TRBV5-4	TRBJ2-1	CASSPGTASAYNEQFF	TGTGCCAGCAGCCCGGGGACGGCTAGCGCTTACAATGAGCAGTTCTTC
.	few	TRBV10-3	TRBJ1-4	CATRTGEKLFF	TGTGCCACCCGGACTGGCGAAAAACTGTTTTTT
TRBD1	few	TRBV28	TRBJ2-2	CASSPSDRGRSTGELFF	TGTGCCAGCAGTCCCTCGGACAGGGGAAGATCCACCGGGGAGCTGTTTTTT
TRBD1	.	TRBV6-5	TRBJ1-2	CASRAQGGLNYGYTF	TGTGCCAGCAGAGCTCAGGGGGGTCTCAACTATGGCTACACCTTC
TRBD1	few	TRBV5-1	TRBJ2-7	CASSLAGTGAMYF	TGCGCCAGCAGCTTGGCCGGGACAGGGGCGATGTACTTC
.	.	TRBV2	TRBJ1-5	CASRRTGTDGNQPQHF	TGTGCCAGCAGGCGCACCGGGACCGACGGCAATCAGCCCCAGCATTTT
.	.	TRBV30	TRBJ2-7	CAWSVLSGTYEQYF	TGTGCCTGGAGTGTACTATCCGGGACCTACGAGCAGTACTTC
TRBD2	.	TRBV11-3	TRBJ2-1	CASSHGLAGVVEQFF	TGTGCCAGCAGCCACGGACTAGCGGGAGTAGTTGAGCAGTTCTTC
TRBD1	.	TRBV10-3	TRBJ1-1	CAISESNRGTEAFF	TGTGCCATCAGTGAGTCAAACAGGGGCACTGAAGCTTTCTTT
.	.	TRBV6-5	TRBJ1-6	CASSYDAGRNSPLHF	TGTGCCAGCAGTTACGACGCGGGACGGAATTCACCCCTCCACTTT
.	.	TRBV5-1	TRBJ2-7	CASSSGHPEQYF	TGCGCCAGCAGCTCTGGACATCCCGAGCAGTACTTC
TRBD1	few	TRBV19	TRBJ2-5	CASSDRGQETQYF	TGTGCCAGTAGCGACAGGGGACAGGAGACCCAGTACTTC
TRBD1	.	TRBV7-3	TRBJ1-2	CASSLAGGISYGYTF	TGTGCCAGCAGCTTAGCAGGGGGCATTAGCTATGGCTACACCTTC
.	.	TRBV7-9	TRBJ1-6	CASSLSTAPNSPLHF	TGTGCCAGCAGCTTGTCGACAGCACCTAATTCACCCCTCCACTTT
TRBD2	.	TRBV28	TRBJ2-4	CASSSQGLEGKNIQYF	TGTGCCAGCAGTTCCCAGGGACTAGAGGGGAAAAACATTCAGTACTTC
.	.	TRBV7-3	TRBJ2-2	CASSRSRNTGELFF	TGTGCCAGCAGCCGCAGCAGAAACACCGGGGAGCTGTTTTTT
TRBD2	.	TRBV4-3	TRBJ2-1	CASSQGTSGGAKEQFF	TGCGCCAGCAGCCAAGGGACTAGCGGGGGGGCTAAGGAGCAGTTCTTC
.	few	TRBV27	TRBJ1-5	CASSLGGSQPQHF	TGTGCCAGCAGCCTGGGGGGCAGTCAGCCCCAGCATTTT
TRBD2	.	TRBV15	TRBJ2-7	CATSRDPAGSEQYF	TGTGCCACCAGCAGAGATCCAGCGGGAAGCGAGCAGTACTTC
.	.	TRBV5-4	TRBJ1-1	CASSPGFRGNTEAFF	TGTGCCAGCAGCCCCGGGTTCAGAGGAAACACTGAAGCTTTCTTT
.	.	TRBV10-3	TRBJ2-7	CATAPPPYYEQYF	TGTGCCACCGCGCCTCCCCCCTACTACGAGCAGTACTTC
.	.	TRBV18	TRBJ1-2	CASSPPGASNYGYTF	TGTGCCAGCTCACCTCCGGGGGCGAGTAACTATGGCTACACCTTC
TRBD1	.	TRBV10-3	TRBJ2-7	CAISLRDRGISYEQYF	TGTGCCATCAGTCTTCGGGACAGGGGGATCTCCTACGAGCAGTACTTC
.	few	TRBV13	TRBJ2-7	CASSLSSAGRYF	TGTGCCAGCAGCTTAAGTTCGGCCGGTCGGTACTTC
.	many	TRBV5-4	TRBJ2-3	CASSLQLDTQYF	TGTGCCAGCAGCTTACAGCTAGATACGCAGTATTTT
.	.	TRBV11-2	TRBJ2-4	CASSASIAKNIQYF	TGTGCCAGCAGCGCCTCAATAGCCAAAAACATTCAGTACTTC
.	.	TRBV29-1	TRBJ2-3	CSVAGGRKDTQYF	TGCAGCGTTGCAGGGGGGCGCAAGGATACGCAGTATTTT
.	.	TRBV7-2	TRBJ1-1	CASSLALFGQSNTEAFF	TGTGCCAGCAGCTTGGCTCTCTTCGGACAATCGAACACTGAAGCTTTCTTT
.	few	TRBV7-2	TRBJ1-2	CASSLDGGYTF	TGTGCCAGCAGCTTAGATGGTGGCTACACCTTC
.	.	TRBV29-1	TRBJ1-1	CSVNRANTEAFF	TGCAGCGTTAACCGAGCTAACACTGAAGCTTTCTTT
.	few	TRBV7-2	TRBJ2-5	CASSRAGSGETQYF	TGTGCCAGCAGCCGGGCAGGGTCCGGAGAGACCCAGTACTTC
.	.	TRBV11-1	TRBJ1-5	CASSPDRGQPQHF	TGTGCCAGCAGCCCAGACCGGGGCCAGCCCCAGCATTTT
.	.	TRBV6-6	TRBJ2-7	CASSYGRASYEQYF	TGTGCCAGCAGTTACGGCAGGGCCTCCTACGAGCAGTACTTC